The T cell receptor beta chain described here comes from a study of CD8 T cells in ankylosing spondylitis (TCRdb year 2017). The study in broad terms: The study profiled T cell receptor beta repertoires in healthy donors and ankylosing spondylitis patients to find disease-linked TCR variants. Peripheral blood samples were taken, and synovial fluid was additionally collected from ankylosing spondylitis patients. In total, the full study cohort was made up of about 99 healthy donors and 25 to 30 ankylosing spondylitis patients. General findings and caveats noted by the study authors: Significant enrichment of the disease-linked clones was reported in matched synovial fluid samples from ankylosing spondylitis patients. Some of the motif variants had been reported before in the synovial fluid and blood of reactive arthritis patients, a finding that suggests common disease-initiation mechanisms. A TCR beta motif of several highly homologous amino acid variants appeared characteristic of blood from ankylosing spondylitis patients. A CD8+ phenotype was shown by the disease-linked clones, which were found at relatively low frequencies in peripheral blood.

For each ankylosing spondylitis patient, the synovial fluid sample was matched to a blood sample from that same patient. This clonotype has just a few counts. Which antigen it targets is not known. Base qualities are missing; no much larger clone stands one base away. From the germline V gene, CDR1 is SGDLS and CDR2 is YYNGEE. From the cysteine up to the phenylalanine, the CDR3 has a length of 15 residues. Only the CDR3 region is kept as DNA, spanning 45 bases read in frame from base 1. The junction carries 7 bases between V and J, which are trimmed by 0 bases and 0 bases respectively. Sequencing relied on an Illumina HiSeq 2500. Quantitative 5'-RACE with molecular barcodes was the method used to prepare the TCR beta libraries. The source study handled its data this way. Disease-linked TCR variants were identified with a new computational method built on a probabilistic model of VDJ rearrangement. Through fastp at Q25 and MiXCR, TCRdb rebuilt clones from the public reads, retaining in-frame beta chains. Entries that share a CDR3 protein sequence are merged under the most common genes and DNA. Here the V and J calls rest on TCRdb's processing, not on the authors' analysis. Recorded for this sample are about 100,000 distinct CDR3 sequences; less than 25% of them occurred a single time. 12% of the sample comes from the top ten.

Material: synovial fluid, either unsorted or a sorted T cell fraction (not recorded which). This TCR came from a male donor with ankylosing spondylitis. In this chain, TRBV9 is recombined with TRBJ2-1, with the D gene too uncertain to name. The DNA sequence follows: TGTGCCAGCAGCGTAGGCGGCAACTCCTACAATGAGCAGTTCTTC. Translation gives CASSVGGNSYNEQFF.